This entry is about one TCR beta chain. This specimen belongs to a study of T cell changes during pregnancy in multiple sclerosis. Only in-frame clones appear in the TCRdb table, and some are missing; sequencing was by immunoSEQ multiplex PCR. The sample has 58,000 or so clones, about nine tenths seen once; the top ten hold more than 1.5%. The TCR originated in a female donor with multiple sclerosis, enrolled in a pregnancy study. The sample in question was peripheral blood, obtained after pregnancy.

CDR3 nucleotide sequence: TGTGCCAGCAGCCCCCAGTGGGGGGGGGAACTCTATGGCTACACCTTC. Its translation: CASSPQWGGELYGYTF. This chain connects TRBV9 to TRBJ1-2; D perhaps matches TRBD1 (5 bases). The V and J ends lost 4 bases and 4 bases respectively, with 20 bases between them. This CDR3 is built from 16 residues. Germline CDR1 SGDLS, CDR2 YYNGEE.